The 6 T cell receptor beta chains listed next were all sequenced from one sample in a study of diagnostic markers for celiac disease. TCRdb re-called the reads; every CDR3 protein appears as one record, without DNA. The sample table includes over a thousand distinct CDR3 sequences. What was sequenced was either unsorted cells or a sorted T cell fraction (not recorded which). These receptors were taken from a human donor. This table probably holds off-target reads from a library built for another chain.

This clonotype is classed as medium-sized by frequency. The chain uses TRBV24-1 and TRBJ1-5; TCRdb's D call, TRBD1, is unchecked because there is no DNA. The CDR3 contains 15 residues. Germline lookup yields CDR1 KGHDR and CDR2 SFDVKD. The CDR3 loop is CATSDPTGGDQPQHF.

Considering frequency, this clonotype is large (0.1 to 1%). The CDR3 loop is CSAGTRSSHEQYF. The rearrangement uses TRBV20-1 and TRBJ2-7; lacking DNA, the TRBD2 call made by TCRdb goes unchecked. The CDR3 covers 13 residues. Germline V gene lookup returns CDR1 DFQATT and CDR2 SNEGSKA (reference sequence).

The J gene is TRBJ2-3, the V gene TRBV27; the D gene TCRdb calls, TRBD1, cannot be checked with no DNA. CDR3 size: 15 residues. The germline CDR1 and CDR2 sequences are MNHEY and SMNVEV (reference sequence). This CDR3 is CATQVRAGGTDTQYF.

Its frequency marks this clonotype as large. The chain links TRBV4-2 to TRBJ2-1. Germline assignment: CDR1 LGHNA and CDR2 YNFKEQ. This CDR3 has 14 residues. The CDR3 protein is CASSQDISGYEQFF.

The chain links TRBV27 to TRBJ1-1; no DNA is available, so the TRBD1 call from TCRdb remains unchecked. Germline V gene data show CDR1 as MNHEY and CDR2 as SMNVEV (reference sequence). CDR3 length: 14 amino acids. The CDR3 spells CASSLLGENTEAFF.

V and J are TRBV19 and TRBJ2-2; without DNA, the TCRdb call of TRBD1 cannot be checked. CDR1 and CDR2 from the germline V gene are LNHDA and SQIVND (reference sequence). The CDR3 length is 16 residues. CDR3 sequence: CASRKPGQVNTGELFF.